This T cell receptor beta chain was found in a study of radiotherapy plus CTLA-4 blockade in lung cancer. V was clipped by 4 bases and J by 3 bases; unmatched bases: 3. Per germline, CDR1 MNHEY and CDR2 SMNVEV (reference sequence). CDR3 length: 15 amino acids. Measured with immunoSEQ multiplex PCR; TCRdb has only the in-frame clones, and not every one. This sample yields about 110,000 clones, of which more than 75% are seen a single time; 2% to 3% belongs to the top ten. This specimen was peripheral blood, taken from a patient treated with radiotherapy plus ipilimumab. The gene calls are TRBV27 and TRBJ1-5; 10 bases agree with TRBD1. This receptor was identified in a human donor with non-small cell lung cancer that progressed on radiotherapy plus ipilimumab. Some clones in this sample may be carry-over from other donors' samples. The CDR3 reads CASSWGQGINQPQHF. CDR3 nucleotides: TGTGCCAGCAGTTGGGGACAGGGGATCAATCAGCCCCAGCATTTT.